Listed below are T cell receptor beta chains from one sample, sequenced in a study of neurological immune-mediated disorders. TCRdb redid the calling of the 5' RACE reads with MiXCR, one entry per CDR3 protein. The table has fewer than 25,000 distinct CDR3 sequences, around an eighth seen once. The sequencing input was PBMCs. The receptors stem from a middle-aged woman with HTLV-1-associated myelopathy (HAM/TSP). Both conserved end residues are part of each CDR3. D genes are given only for firm matches. Clone size, where shown, is once, few, many, or a class for clones that have expanded.

D gene: NA; J gene: TRBJ1-6; CDR3 length: 13; V gene: TRBV20-1; clone size: many; CDR3 DNA: TGCAGTGCATGGGGGGGCGAAGGATCACCCCTCCACTTT; CDR3 protein: CSAWGGEGSPLHF
D gene: TRBD1; J gene: TRBJ1-4; CDR3 length: 15; V gene: TRBV9; clone size: many; CDR3 DNA: TGTGCCAGCAGCGTAGGGCAGGGGGCGAGTGAAAAACTGTTTTTT; CDR3 protein: CASSVGQGASEKLFF
D gene: TRBD1; J gene: TRBJ2-1; CDR3 length: 18; V gene: TRBV20-1; clone size: many; CDR3 DNA: TGCAGTTCGAGGACAGGGACCGATGGGACCTCCGGATACAATGAGCAGTTCTTC; CDR3 protein: CSSRTGTDGTSGYNEQFF
D gene: NA; J gene: TRBJ1-5; CDR3 length: 12; V gene: TRBV28; clone size: many; CDR3 DNA: TGTGCCAGCAGTTCGGGAAATCAGCCCCAGCATTTT; CDR3 protein: CASSSGNQPQHF
D gene: TRBD2; J gene: TRBJ2-1; CDR3 length: 12; V gene: TRBV7-2; clone size: many; CDR3 DNA: TGTGCCAGCACGCAACTAGCGGGAGAGCAGTTCTTC; CDR3 protein: CASTQLAGEQFF
D gene: NA; J gene: TRBJ2-2; CDR3 length: 16; V gene: TRBV3-1; clone size: many; CDR3 DNA: TGTGCCAGCAGCCAACAGGGTTATTTGGAGACCGGGGAGCTGTTTTTT; CDR3 protein: CASSQQGYLETGELFF
D gene: NA; J gene: TRBJ2-2; CDR3 length: 14; V gene: TRBV3-1; clone size: many; CDR3 DNA: TGTGCCAGCAGCCACCTTTCTACACCGGGAGAGCTGTTTTTT; CDR3 protein: CASSHLSTPGELFF
D gene: NA; J gene: TRBJ2-3; CDR3 length: 11; V gene: TRBV3-1; clone size: medium-sized; CDR3 DNA: TGTGCCAGCAGCCAAGATGGCACGCAGTATTTT; CDR3 protein: CASSQDGTQYF
D gene: TRBD1; J gene: TRBJ2-1; CDR3 length: 15; V gene: TRBV5-1; clone size: many; CDR3 DNA: TGCGCCAGCAGCTTGATTGGGACAGGGGTTAATGAGCAGTTCTTC; CDR3 protein: CASSLIGTGVNEQFF
D gene: NA; J gene: TRBJ2-7; CDR3 length: 15; V gene: TRBV11-1; clone size: many; CDR3 DNA: TGTGCCAGCAGCTTAGGCAGGGGACTCTCCTACGAGCAGTACTTC; CDR3 protein: CASSLGRGLSYEQYF
D gene: TRBD2; J gene: TRBJ2-5; CDR3 length: 15; V gene: TRBV7-2; clone size: many; CDR3 DNA: TGTGCCAGCAGCTTGGGACTAGCGGGGCGAGAGACCCAGTACTTC; CDR3 protein: CASSLGLAGRETQYF
D gene: NA; J gene: TRBJ2-5; CDR3 length: 12; V gene: TRBV14; clone size: NA; CDR3 DNA: TGTGCCAGCTCATTCGTGGCGGAGACCCAGTACTTC; CDR3 protein: CASSFVAETQYF
D gene: NA; J gene: TRBJ2-1; CDR3 length: 13; V gene: TRBV10-3; clone size: many; CDR3 DNA: TGTGCCATCAGTGCTTTGGGGGGCAATGAGCAGTTCTTC; CDR3 protein: CAISALGGNEQFF
D gene: NA; J gene: TRBJ1-1; CDR3 length: 16; V gene: TRBV29-1; clone size: NA; CDR3 DNA: TGCAGCGTTGAAGATCTGCGACCTTTCTTGTACACTGAAGCTTTCTTT; CDR3 protein: CSVEDLRPFLYTEAFF
D gene: TRBD1; J gene: TRBJ2-7; CDR3 length: 15; V gene: TRBV7-6; clone size: many; CDR3 DNA: TGTGCCAGCAGCTTGGACAGGGGCACCTCCTACGAGCAGTACTTC; CDR3 protein: CASSLDRGTSYEQYF
D gene: TRBD2; J gene: TRBJ2-1; CDR3 length: 15; V gene: TRBV12-3/TRBV12-4; clone size: many; CDR3 DNA: TGTGCCAGCAGTTTAGGCGGGGGGGGTTCAAATGAGCAGTTCTTC; CDR3 protein: CASSLGGGGSNEQFF
D gene: NA; J gene: TRBJ1-1; CDR3 length: 13; V gene: TRBV20-1; clone size: many; CDR3 DNA: TGCAGTGCGAGAAACAGGGTGGACACTGAAGCTTTCTTT; CDR3 protein: CSARNRVDTEAFF
D gene: NA; J gene: TRBJ2-1; CDR3 length: 12; V gene: TRBV5-1; clone size: many; CDR3 DNA: TGCGCCAGCAGCTTGTCCGGTATAGGGCAGTTCTTC; CDR3 protein: CASSLSGIGQFF
D gene: TRBD1; J gene: TRBJ2-3; CDR3 length: 13; V gene: TRBV29-1; clone size: many; CDR3 DNA: TGCAGCGTTGAAACAGGGGTCACAGATACGCAGTATTTT; CDR3 protein: CSVETGVTDTQYF
D gene: TRBD1; J gene: TRBJ1-6; CDR3 length: 15; V gene: TRBV20-1; clone size: many; CDR3 DNA: TGCAGTGCTCGCCGGGACAGGGCTTATAATTCACCCCTCCACTTT; CDR3 protein: CSARRDRAYNSPLHF
D gene: TRBD1; J gene: TRBJ2-5; CDR3 length: 14; V gene: TRBV20-1; clone size: many; CDR3 DNA: TGCAGTGCACCAGGGACAGCGTACCAAGAGACCCAGTACTTC; CDR3 protein: CSAPGTAYQETQYF
D gene: NA; J gene: TRBJ2-2; CDR3 length: 15; V gene: TRBV12-3/TRBV12-4; clone size: NA; CDR3 DNA: TGTGCCAGCACCACGGTGCTAGCGAACACCTGGGAGCTGTTTTTT; CDR3 protein: CASTTVLANTWELFF
D gene: NA; J gene: TRBJ1-2; CDR3 length: 11; V gene: TRBV12-3/TRBV12-4; clone size: many; CDR3 DNA: TGTGCCAGCAGTTTAAAGGGAGGCTACACCTTC; CDR3 protein: CASSLKGGYTF
D gene: NA; J gene: TRBJ1-3; CDR3 length: 15; V gene: TRBV5-5; clone size: many; CDR3 DNA: TGTGCCAGCAGCTCGGTTGGTGGCCCGGGAAACACCATATATTTT; CDR3 protein: CASSSVGGPGNTIYF
D gene: NA; J gene: TRBJ1-5; CDR3 length: 15; V gene: TRBV20-1; clone size: many; CDR3 DNA: TGCAGTGCGTCCTCGGGGAAAGGGGGCAATCAGCCCCAGCATTTT; CDR3 protein: CSASSGKGGNQPQHF
D gene: NA; J gene: TRBJ2-1; CDR3 length: 14; V gene: TRBV12-3/TRBV12-4; clone size: many; CDR3 DNA: TGTGCCAGCAGTTTGATCCCTCAGTACAATGAGCAGTTCTTC; CDR3 protein: CASSLIPQYNEQFF
D gene: TRBD2; J gene: TRBJ2-3; CDR3 length: 13; V gene: TRBV20-1; clone size: many; CDR3 DNA: TGCAGTGCTAGGACTAGCGGGGGAAATACGCAGTATTTT; CDR3 protein: CSARTSGGNTQYF
D gene: NA; J gene: TRBJ1-3; CDR3 length: 18; V gene: TRBV21-1; clone size: many; CDR3 DNA: TGTGCCAGCAGCAAATCTTCACAGGACCAACTCTCTGGAAACACCATATATTTT; CDR3 protein: CASSKSSQDQLSGNTIYF
D gene: TRBD2; J gene: TRBJ2-4; CDR3 length: 14; V gene: TRBV9; clone size: many; CDR3 DNA: TGTGCCAGCAGCCCCGGGGGGGCCAAAAACATTCAGTACTTC; CDR3 protein: CASSPGGAKNIQYF
D gene: TRBD2; J gene: TRBJ2-3; CDR3 length: 17; V gene: TRBV12-3/TRBV12-4; clone size: many; CDR3 DNA: TGTGCCAGCAGCCTCGGACTAGCTGCGACGAGCACAGATACGCAGTATTTT; CDR3 protein: CASSLGLAATSTDTQYF
D gene: NA; J gene: TRBJ1-2; CDR3 length: 12; V gene: TRBV12-3/TRBV12-4; clone size: medium-sized; CDR3 DNA: TGTGCCAGCAGTTTAGGTGGTGGGGGCTACACCTTC; CDR3 protein: CASSLGGGGYTF
D gene: NA; J gene: TRBJ2-4; CDR3 length: 15; V gene: TRBV5-1; clone size: many; CDR3 DNA: TGCGCCAGCAGCTTCGGACAGCTAGCCAAAAACATTCAGTACTTC; CDR3 protein: CASSFGQLAKNIQYF
D gene: TRBD1; J gene: TRBJ2-7; CDR3 length: 13; V gene: TRBV10-3; clone size: medium-sized; CDR3 DNA: TGTGCCATCAGGGGGGGACAGGGGAACGAGCAGTACTTC; CDR3 protein: CAIRGGQGNEQYF
D gene: TRBD1; J gene: TRBJ1-2; CDR3 length: 16; V gene: TRBV7-9; clone size: many; CDR3 DNA: TGTGCCAGCAGCTTAGCGGACCGGACAGGGTTCTATGGCTACACCTTC; CDR3 protein: CASSLADRTGFYGYTF
D gene: TRBD2; J gene: TRBJ2-2; CDR3 length: 17; V gene: TRBV20-1; clone size: many; CDR3 DNA: TGCAGTGCTAGGCCCTTTCTAGCGGGGGAGACCACCGGGGAGCTGTTTTTT; CDR3 protein: CSARPFLAGETTGELFF